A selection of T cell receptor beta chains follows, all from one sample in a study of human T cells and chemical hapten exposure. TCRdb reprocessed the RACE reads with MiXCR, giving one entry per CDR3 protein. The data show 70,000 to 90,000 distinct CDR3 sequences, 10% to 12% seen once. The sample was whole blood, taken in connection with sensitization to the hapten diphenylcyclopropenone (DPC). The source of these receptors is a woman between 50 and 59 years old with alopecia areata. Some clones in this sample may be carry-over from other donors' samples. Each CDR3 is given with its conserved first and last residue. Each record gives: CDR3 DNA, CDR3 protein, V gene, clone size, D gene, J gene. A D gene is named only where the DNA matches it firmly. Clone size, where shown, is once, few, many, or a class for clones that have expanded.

cdr3_nt: TGTGCCAGTAGGAAACTAGCGGGAGGGCCGTCCGGGGAGCTGTTTTTT
cdr3_aa: CASRKLAGGPSGELFF
v_call: TRBV19
clone_size: few
d_call: TRBD2
j_call: TRBJ2-2

cdr3_nt: TGCAGTGCTTGCCTGACTAGCGGATTTACCTACGAGCAGTACTTC
cdr3_aa: CSACLTSGFTYEQYF
v_call: TRBV20-1
clone_size: .
d_call: TRBD2
j_call: TRBJ2-7

cdr3_nt: TGTGCCAGCACCCCCGGACAGGGCGGGACTGAAGCTTTCTTT
cdr3_aa: CASTPGQGGTEAFF
v_call: TRBV6-2/TRBV6-3
clone_size: many
d_call: TRBD1
j_call: TRBJ1-1

cdr3_nt: TGTGCCAGCGCCCGGACAGGGTCCTACGAGCAGTACTTC
cdr3_aa: CASARTGSYEQYF
v_call: TRBV28
clone_size: .
d_call: TRBD1
j_call: TRBJ2-7

cdr3_nt: TGTGCCAGCAGTTTATCCACTCCTCGCACAGATACGCAGTATTTT
cdr3_aa: CASSLSTPRTDTQYF
v_call: TRBV28
clone_size: few
d_call: .
j_call: TRBJ2-3

cdr3_nt: TGCAGCGCTCCCGGGCCCGCGGAGACCCAGTACTTC
cdr3_aa: CSAPGPAETQYF
v_call: TRBV29-1
clone_size: few
d_call: .
j_call: TRBJ2-5

cdr3_nt: TGCGCCAGCAGCTTTGACGGCGGTAGCTCCTACAATGAGCAGTTCTTC
cdr3_aa: CASSFDGGSSYNEQFF
v_call: TRBV5-1
clone_size: many
d_call: .
j_call: TRBJ2-1

cdr3_nt: TGTGCCAGCAGCCAAGAGGGGACTAGCGTGGGGAGTGAGCAGTTCTTC
cdr3_aa: CASSQEGTSVGSEQFF
v_call: TRBV3-1
clone_size: many
d_call: TRBD2
j_call: TRBJ2-1

cdr3_nt: TGTGCCAGCAGCTTTCCCGGACTAGCGGGGAACTACGAGCAGTACTTC
cdr3_aa: CASSFPGLAGNYEQYF
v_call: TRBV11-2
clone_size: many
d_call: TRBD2
j_call: TRBJ2-7

cdr3_nt: TGTGCCAGCAGCCGACAGGGTCCGGCCGGGGAGCTGTTTTTT
cdr3_aa: CASSRQGPAGELFF
v_call: TRBV11-2
clone_size: .
d_call: TRBD1
j_call: TRBJ2-2

cdr3_nt: TGCAGTGCTAGAACCTGGGATAGGAGGAGCTCCTACGAGCAGTACTTC
cdr3_aa: CSARTWDRRSSYEQYF
v_call: TRBV20-1
clone_size: many
d_call: .
j_call: TRBJ2-7

cdr3_nt: TGTGCCAGTAGTCCCCTCTTAGCGGGAGGAGCCGGTGAGCAGTTCTTC
cdr3_aa: CASSPLLAGGAGEQFF
v_call: TRBV19
clone_size: many
d_call: TRBD2
j_call: TRBJ2-1

cdr3_nt: TGTGCCAGCAGTTTATCAGTCAGCAGTCGAAGTATCGAAGCTTTCTTT
cdr3_aa: CASSLSVSSRSIEAFF
v_call: TRBV28
clone_size: .
d_call: .
j_call: TRBJ1-1

cdr3_nt: TGCAGTGCTAGAGATCAGGGCAGCTTGGAGCAGTACTTC
cdr3_aa: CSARDQGSLEQYF
v_call: TRBV20-1
clone_size: many
d_call: .
j_call: TRBJ2-7

cdr3_nt: TGTGCCAGCTCTCACAGGGCCCTGAACACCGGGGAGCTGTTTTTT
cdr3_aa: CASSHRALNTGELFF
v_call: TRBV18
clone_size: few
d_call: .
j_call: TRBJ2-2

cdr3_nt: TGTGCCAGCAGCACTCGACAGGGGACGTCGCCAGATACGCAGTATTTT
cdr3_aa: CASSTRQGTSPDTQYF
v_call: TRBV11-1
clone_size: few
d_call: TRBD1
j_call: TRBJ2-3

cdr3_nt: TGCAGTACTAGAGATATGGGTTACTCTGGAAACACCATATATTTT
cdr3_aa: CSTRDMGYSGNTIYF
v_call: TRBV20-1
clone_size: .
d_call: .
j_call: TRBJ1-3

cdr3_nt: TGTGCCAGCAGTGAATTCAGGGGGCAATTGGAGACCCAGTACTTC
cdr3_aa: CASSEFRGQLETQYF
v_call: TRBV25-1
clone_size: .
d_call: TRBD1
j_call: TRBJ2-5

cdr3_nt: TGTGCCAGCAGCTTAGATCGCGCTAGCGGGGCGGTCGCAGATACGCAGTATTTT
cdr3_aa: CASSLDRASGAVADTQYF
v_call: TRBV11-2
clone_size: .
d_call: TRBD2
j_call: TRBJ2-3

cdr3_nt: TGTGCCAGTAGTATGGGAAGCGGGAGTACAGATACGCAGTATTTT
cdr3_aa: CASSMGSGSTDTQYF
v_call: TRBV19
clone_size: few
d_call: TRBD2
j_call: TRBJ2-3

cdr3_nt: TGCGCCAGCAGTTCGGGTCTCTACGAGCAGTTCTTC
cdr3_aa: CASSSGLYEQFF
v_call: TRBV10-2
clone_size: many
d_call: .
j_call: TRBJ2-1

cdr3_nt: TGTGCCAGCAGTTTAGGACCTACGCAGTATTTT
cdr3_aa: CASSLGPTQYF
v_call: TRBV12-3/TRBV12-4
clone_size: .
d_call: .
j_call: TRBJ2-3

cdr3_nt: TGTGCCAGCAGCGGAACCGGGACAGGGGAAGAGACCCAGTACTTC
cdr3_aa: CASSGTGTGEETQYF
v_call: TRBV6-5
clone_size: .
d_call: TRBD1
j_call: TRBJ2-5

cdr3_nt: TGCAGCGTTTGGGGTTGGGAGAACACTGAAGCTTTCTTT
cdr3_aa: CSVWGWENTEAFF
v_call: TRBV29-1
clone_size: few
d_call: .
j_call: TRBJ1-1

cdr3_nt: TGTGCCAGCAGTTTGGGGGAGAGGCGCAATCAGCCCCAGCATTTT
cdr3_aa: CASSLGERRNQPQHF
v_call: TRBV12-3/TRBV12-4
clone_size: .
d_call: .
j_call: TRBJ1-5

cdr3_nt: TGTGCCAGCAGCCCGAGCGGGGCCACAGGTGAAAAACTGTTTTTT
cdr3_aa: CASSPSGATGEKLFF
v_call: TRBV9
clone_size: many
d_call: .
j_call: TRBJ1-4

cdr3_nt: TGTGCCAGCAGGGCCTCGGGGGTTTCCTATAATTCACCCCTCCACTTT
cdr3_aa: CASRASGVSYNSPLHF
v_call: TRBV28
clone_size: many
d_call: .
j_call: TRBJ1-6

cdr3_nt: TGTGCCAGCAGTTTACTACCCCAGTCTAGCGGGAGTGCGTACGAGCAGTACTTC
cdr3_aa: CASSLLPQSSGSAYEQYF
v_call: TRBV6-2/TRBV6-3
clone_size: few
d_call: TRBD2
j_call: TRBJ2-7

cdr3_nt: TGTGCCAGCACGACAAGCGGTACAGGGTCCCCTGAGCAGTTCTTC
cdr3_aa: CASTTSGTGSPEQFF
v_call: TRBV6-1
clone_size: many
d_call: .
j_call: TRBJ2-1

cdr3_nt: TGTGCCAGCAGGAGACAGGGGAGGAACACTGAAGCTTTCTTT
cdr3_aa: CASRRQGRNTEAFF
v_call: TRBV3-1
clone_size: .
d_call: TRBD1
j_call: TRBJ1-1

cdr3_nt: TGCAGTGCTGATCGACAGGGGGGGCATGGCTACACCTTC
cdr3_aa: CSADRQGGHGYTF
v_call: TRBV20-1
clone_size: few
d_call: TRBD1
j_call: TRBJ1-2

cdr3_nt: TGTGCCACCAGTGATAGGCAGGGGACAGATACGCAGTATTTT
cdr3_aa: CATSDRQGTDTQYF
v_call: TRBV24-1
clone_size: many
d_call: .
j_call: TRBJ2-3

cdr3_nt: TGTGCCAGCAGCCCGAGGGGGACAGGGAAGGGCTATGGCTACACCTTC
cdr3_aa: CASSPRGTGKGYGYTF
v_call: TRBV7-2
clone_size: many
d_call: TRBD1
j_call: TRBJ1-2

cdr3_nt: TGTGCCAGCTCACCCCCGGGACAGGGAAACTATGGCTACACCTTC
cdr3_aa: CASSPPGQGNYGYTF
v_call: TRBV18
clone_size: few
d_call: TRBD1
j_call: TRBJ1-2

cdr3_nt: TGTGCCAGCAGCCAAGATCTCCCCGGGACCCGACGGCTCAGAGATACGCAGTATTTT
cdr3_aa: CASSQDLPGTRRLRDTQYF
v_call: TRBV3-1
clone_size: few
d_call: .
j_call: TRBJ2-3

cdr3_nt: TGCAGTGCTAGACGGCCCGGCGGGGCTAGCAATCAGCCCCAGCATTTT
cdr3_aa: CSARRPGGASNQPQHF
v_call: TRBV20-1
clone_size: few
d_call: .
j_call: TRBJ1-5

cdr3_nt: TGTGCCAGCGCCCCCTTGGACAGCCTTAGACTATCCTACAATGAGCAGTTCTTC
cdr3_aa: CASAPLDSLRLSYNEQFF
v_call: TRBV12-3/TRBV12-4
clone_size: few
d_call: .
j_call: TRBJ2-1

cdr3_nt: TGTGCCATCAGCCAGGGGACTAGCACAGATACGCAGTATTTT
cdr3_aa: CAISQGTSTDTQYF
v_call: TRBV10-3
clone_size: .
d_call: .
j_call: TRBJ2-3

cdr3_nt: TGTGCCAGCAGTTTATACGGACAGAACACTGAAGCTTTCTTT
cdr3_aa: CASSLYGQNTEAFF
v_call: TRBV28
clone_size: few
d_call: .
j_call: TRBJ1-1

cdr3_nt: TGCAGCGTTTCGGGGACTATGAACACCGGGGAGCTGTTTTTT
cdr3_aa: CSVSGTMNTGELFF
v_call: TRBV29-1
clone_size: many
d_call: TRBD2
j_call: TRBJ2-2

cdr3_nt: TGCAGCACTCGAAAAGGGGGACGGGAAAACTATGGCTACACCTTC
cdr3_aa: CSTRKGGRENYGYTF
v_call: TRBV29-1
clone_size: few
d_call: .
j_call: TRBJ1-2

cdr3_nt: TGTGCCAGCAGTTTGGGGGTAGCGGGGAACAATGAGCAGTTCTTC
cdr3_aa: CASSLGVAGNNEQFF
v_call: TRBV11-2
clone_size: many
d_call: TRBD2
j_call: TRBJ2-1

cdr3_nt: TGTGCCAGCAGTGACACCCCCACCGGGGAGCTGTTTTTT
cdr3_aa: CASSDTPTGELFF
v_call: TRBV6-4
clone_size: many
d_call: .
j_call: TRBJ2-2

cdr3_nt: TGCAGCGTTCTTCTGATAAACCGCTATGGCTACACCTTC
cdr3_aa: CSVLLINRYGYTF
v_call: TRBV29-1
clone_size: .
d_call: .
j_call: TRBJ1-2